The 21 T cell receptor beta chains listed next were all sequenced from one sample in a study of vaccination and CD4 T cells after COVID-19. In TCRdb, the PCR reads were re-called with MiXCR into one record per CDR3 protein. The sample carries approximately 23,000 distinct CDR3 sequences, 45% to 60% recorded once. Specimen: CD4+ T cells from blood, collected before SARS-CoV-2 vaccination. The receptors were sampled from a human donor who had recovered from COVID-19.

This clonotype showed up just a few times. The chain is built from TRBV10-3 and TRBJ2-7, with a weak D call TRBD2 (7 bases). The germline CDR1 and CDR2 sequences are ENHRY and SYGVKD. Trimming pared 6 bases from V and 0 bases from J, leaving 15 bases between. This CDR3 contains 15 residues. CDR3 DNA sequence: TGTGCCATCAGCCGAGGGGGGGAGGGCTCCTACGAGCAGTACTTC. It codes for CAISRGGEGSYEQYF.

Only a few counts were recorded for this clonotype. The chain joins TRBV25-1 to TRBJ2-5; no clear D gene. Per germline, CDR1 MGHDK and CDR2 SYGVNS. This CDR3 region has 11 residues. Trimming stripped 4 bases from V and 1 base from J, with 1 base between. The CDR3 DNA follows: TGTGCCAGCAGTGTCCAAGAGACCCAGTACTTC. Translation: CASSVQETQYF.

The rearrangement joins TRBV20-1 to TRBJ2-7; D ambiguous. Germline V gives CDR1 DFQATT, CDR2 SNEGSKA (reference sequence). The CDR3 has 11 residues. Trimming cost V 6 bases and J 4 bases, with 10 bases left between them. CDR3 coding DNA: TGCAGTGCCCTGCCTGATTACGAGCAGTACTTC. Residues: CSALPDYEQYF.

This clonotype was detected a few times. This chain joins TRBV18 and TRBJ1-2, with 8 positions matching TRBD1. With 3 bases clipped from V and 4 bases from J, the junction kept 4 bases outside the gene matches. Germline loops: CDR1 KGHSH, CDR2 LQKENI. The CDR3 has 14 amino acids. CDR3 nucleotides: TGTGCCAGCTCACCGGGGACAGGCCGCTATGGCTACACCTTC. This codes for CASSPGTGRYGYTF.

Here the CDR3 DNA reads TGTGCCACCAGCAGAAGGACAGGGTCTATCGAGCAGTACTTC. This gives the protein CATSRRTGSIEQYF. This rearrangement joins TRBV15 to TRBJ2-7; TRBD1 matches at 8 bases. V was pared by 2 bases and J by 6 bases, with 6 bases of the junction left unmatched. Germline-derived CDR1 and CDR2 are LNHNV and YYDKDF (reference sequence). The CDR3 has 14 amino acids.

The chain uses TRBV19 and TRBJ2-3, with TRBD2 matching over 11 bases. The CDR3 runs to 14 residues. Germline V gene data show CDR1 as LNHDA and CDR2 as SQIVND (reference sequence). V shed 8 bases and J 6 bases; nucleotides not matched to a gene: 7. The CDR3 DNA reads TGTGCCAGTGTCGGACTAGCGGGTAGTGATACGCAGTATTTT. It is translated as CASVGLAGSDTQYF.

The gene calls are TRBV28 and TRBJ2-1; D call uncertain. The germline V and J ends were trimmed by 9 bases and 1 base, with 16 bases remaining between them. CDR3 size: 15 residues. Germline V gene data show CDR1 as MDHEN and CDR2 as SYDVKM. Here the CDR3 reads CASSRLLLSYNEQFF. In DNA, the CDR3 is TGTGCCAGTAGCAGACTCCTACTTTCCTACAATGAGCAGTTCTTC.

This clonotype was counted between two and nine times. This chain connects TRBV19 to TRBJ1-3, with D uncertain. Germline CDR1 LNHDA, CDR2 SQIVND (reference sequence). The CDR3 loop spans 13 amino acids. Trimming took 7 bases from V and 5 from J, leaving 12 bases between them. The chain's CDR3 is CASTRRERNTIYF. The DNA of the CDR3 is TGTGCCAGTACCCGGCGTGAGCGAAACACCATATATTTT. Full variable domain (rest looked up from reference TRBV19 and TRBJ1-3): DGGITQSPKYLFRKEGQNVTLSCEQNLNHDAMYWYRQDPGQGLRLIYYSQIVNDFQKGDIAEGYSVSREKKESFPLTVTSAQKNPTAFYLCASTRRERNTIYFGEGSWLTVV.

The rearrangement links TRBV5-4 to TRBJ2-5; weak D call: TRBD2 (5 bases). The germline V gene encodes CDR1 SGHNT and CDR2 YYREEE (reference sequence). There are 13 residues in the CDR3. V was cut by 1 base and J by 2 bases, with 6 bases left in between. The CDR3 region has the DNA TGTGCCAGCAGCTTGTGGACTCAAGAGACCCAGTACTTC. Translating gives CASSLWTQETQYF.

This clonotype turned up a few times. CDR3 sequence reads: CASSIADRTNQPQHF. CDR3 nucleotide sequence: TGTGCCAGTAGTATAGCCGACAGGACTAATCAGCCCCAGCATTTT. The rearrangement uses TRBV19 and TRBJ1-5, with D possibly TRBD1 on 6 matching bases. The CDR3 extends over 15 amino acids. CDR1 is LNHDA and CDR2 is SQIVND in the germline V gene (reference sequence). Trimming stripped 1 base from V and 4 bases from J, with 11 bases between. The full variable domain, with the rest looked up from reference TRBV19 and TRBJ1-5, is DGGITQSPKYLFRKEGQNVTLSCEQNLNHDAMYWYRQDPGQGLRLIYYSQIVNDFQKGDIAEGYSVSREKKESFPLTVTSAQKNPTAFYLCASSIADRTNQPQHFGDGTRLSIL.

This clonotype has just a few counts. The chain links TRBV19 to TRBJ1-5; D gene ambiguous. CDR1 LNHDA and CDR2 SQIVND come from the germline V gene (reference sequence). The CDR3 contains 16 residues. V shed 2 bases and J shed 0 bases, with 11 bases lying between them. CDR3: CASSIYGASSNQPQHF. The DNA of the CDR3 is TGTGCCAGTAGTATATACGGAGCCTCTAGCAATCAGCCCCAGCATTTT.

The chain couples TRBV6-5 to TRBJ2-6; D remains ambiguous. The V gene's germline CDR1 is MNHEY and CDR2 SVGAGI. The CDR3 covers 15 residues. Trimming took 4 bases from V and 0 from J, leaving 7 bases between them. CDR3 amino acids: CASSSGVSGANVLTF. CDR3 nucleotides: TGTGCCAGCAGTTCAGGCGTCTCTGGGGCCAACGTCCTGACTTTC.

The chain links TRBV6-2 or TRBV6-3 to TRBJ1-2, with D unresolved. Germline V gene sequence: CDR1 MNHEY, CDR2 SVGEGT. The CDR3 sequence is 16 residues long. V was trimmed by 6 bases and J by 4 bases, leaving 21 bases between them. The CDR3, as DNA: TGTGCCAGCAGACCCCCGGAGGGCCGGCGCGGCTATGGCTACACCTTC. Translating gives CASRPPEGRRGYGYTF.

V gene TRBV12-3 or TRBV12-4 combines with J gene TRBJ2-7; D call uncertain. The CDR3 is 14 residues long. Trimming removed 1 base from V and 3 bases from J, with 10 bases in between. CDR3 sequence: CASSLGWQSYEQYF. In DNA form, the CDR3 reads TGTGCCAGCAGTTTAGGTTGGCAGAGCTACGAGCAGTACTTC.

In its sample, this clonotype was seen a few times. The chain couples TRBV6-2 or TRBV6-3 to TRBJ1-1, with D perhaps matching TRBD1 (6 bases). V gave up 5 bases and J gave up 1 base, with 14 bases separating them. Germline V gives CDR1 MNHEY, CDR2 SVGEGT. The CDR3 extends over 15 amino acids. This CDR3 reads CASSKSGAANTEAFF. The DNA of the CDR3 is TGTGCCAGCAGTAAATCAGGGGCCGCGAACACTGAAGCTTTCTTT.

The rearrangement uses TRBV20-1 and TRBJ2-1, with 13 bases matching TRBD2. From germline, CDR1 is DFQATT and CDR2 SNEGSKA (reference sequence). CDR3 length: 15 residues. V shed 5 bases, J shed 9 bases, and the junction held 10 bases outside the gene matches. In DNA, the CDR3 is TGCAGTGCTCGAACCGGGACTAGCGGGAACCGTGAGCAGTTCTTC. This encodes CSARTGTSGNREQFF.

This clonotype has only one observation. The genes are TRBV28 and TRBJ1-5; D unresolved. V lost 3 bases and J lost 3, with 12 bases in between. Germline CDR1 reads MDHEN; CDR2 reads SYDVKM. This CDR3 is 15 amino acids long. CDR3 amino acids: CASSLPDTHNQPQHF. CDR3 nucleotides: TGTGCCAGCAGTTTGCCCGACACACACAATCAGCCCCAGCATTTT.

The chain has TRBV5-7 and TRBJ2-2; D uncertain. Being an ORF, TRBV5-7 has a function that is uncertain. This CDR3 has 15 amino acids. Trimming took 0 bases from V and 2 from J, leaving 8 bases between them. As DNA, the CDR3 is TGTGCCAGCAGCTTGGAAGTTCACAACACCGGGGAGCTGTTTTTT. Amino acids: CASSLEVHNTGELFF.

J is TRBJ2-7 and V is TRBV20-1; weak D call: TRBD2 (6 bases). Germline values: CDR1 DFQATT, CDR2 SNEGSKA (reference sequence). V lost 3 bases to trimming and J lost 6 bases, with 21 bases between them. The CDR3 is made up of 15 amino acids. CDR3 protein: CSARDLGRREGEQYF. CDR3 DNA sequence: TGCAGTGCTAGGGACCTCGGGAGAAGGGAAGGCGAGCAGTACTTC.

This clonotype was seen more than once but under ten times. The V and J genes are TRBV27 and TRBJ1-1; 7 bases fit TRBD1. The CDR3 extends over 17 amino acids. Germline V lookup: CDR1 MNHEY, CDR2 SMNVEV (reference sequence). The V gene end was trimmed by 5 bases and the J gene end by 4 bases; junction bases not matched to a gene: 16. The CDR3 loop reads CASSARWGTDRATEAFF. In DNA, the CDR3 is TGTGCCAGCAGTGCCCGATGGGGGACAGACCGGGCCACTGAAGCTTTCTTT.

V is TRBV20-1 and J is TRBJ2-6; unclear D gene. The CDR3 consists of 12 residues. Germline V CDR1 and CDR2: DFQATT, SNEGSKA (reference sequence). V was pared by 3 bases and J by 4 bases, with 4 bases between. CDR3 region: CSARGGANVLTF. Here the CDR3 DNA reads TGCAGTGCTAGGGGAGGGGCCAACGTCCTGACTTTC.